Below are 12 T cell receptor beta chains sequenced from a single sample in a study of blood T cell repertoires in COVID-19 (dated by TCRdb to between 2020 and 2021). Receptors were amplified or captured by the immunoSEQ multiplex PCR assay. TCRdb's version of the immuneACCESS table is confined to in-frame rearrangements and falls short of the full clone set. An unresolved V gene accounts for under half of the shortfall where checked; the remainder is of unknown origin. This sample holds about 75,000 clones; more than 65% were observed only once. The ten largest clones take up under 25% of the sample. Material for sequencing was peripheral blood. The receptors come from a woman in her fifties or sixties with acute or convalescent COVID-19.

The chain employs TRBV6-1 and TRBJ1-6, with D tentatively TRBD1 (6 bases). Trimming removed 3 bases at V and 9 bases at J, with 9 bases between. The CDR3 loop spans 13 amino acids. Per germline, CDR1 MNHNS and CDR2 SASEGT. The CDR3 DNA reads TGTGCCAGCAGTGAGAGGGGGGGTTCACCCCTCCACTTT. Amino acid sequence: CASSERGGSPLHF.

The CDR3 nucleotides read TGTGCCTGGAGTGTGCAGCGGAACACTGAAGCTTTCTTT. Protein: CAWSVQRNTEAFF. The genes are TRBV30 and TRBJ1-1; D remains unclear. Germline values: CDR1 GTSNPN, CDR2 SVGIG (reference sequence). The CDR3 extends over 13 amino acids. Trimming shortened V by 0 bases and J by 1 base, and 6 bases separated the two germline ends.

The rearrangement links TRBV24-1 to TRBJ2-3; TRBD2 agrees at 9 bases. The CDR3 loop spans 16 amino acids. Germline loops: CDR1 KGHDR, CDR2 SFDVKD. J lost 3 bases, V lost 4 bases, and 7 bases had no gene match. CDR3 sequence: CATSDYPSGITDTQYF. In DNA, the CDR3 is TGTGCCACCAGTGACTACCCTAGCGGGATTACAGATACGCAGTATTTT.

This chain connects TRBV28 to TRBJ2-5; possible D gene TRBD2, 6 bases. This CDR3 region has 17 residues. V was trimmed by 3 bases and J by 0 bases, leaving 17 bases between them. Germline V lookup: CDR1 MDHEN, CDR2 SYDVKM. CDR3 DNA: TGTGCCAGCAGTTTCCCTGAAAGACTAGTGTACCAAGAGACCCAGTACTTC. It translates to CASSFPERLVYQETQYF.

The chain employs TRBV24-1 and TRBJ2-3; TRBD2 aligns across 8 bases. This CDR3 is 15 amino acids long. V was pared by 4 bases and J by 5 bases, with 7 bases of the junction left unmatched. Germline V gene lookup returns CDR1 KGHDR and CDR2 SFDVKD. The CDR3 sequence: CATSDPTGGEDTQYF. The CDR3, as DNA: TGTGCCACCAGTGACCCCACCGGGGGGGAAGATACGCAGTATTTT.

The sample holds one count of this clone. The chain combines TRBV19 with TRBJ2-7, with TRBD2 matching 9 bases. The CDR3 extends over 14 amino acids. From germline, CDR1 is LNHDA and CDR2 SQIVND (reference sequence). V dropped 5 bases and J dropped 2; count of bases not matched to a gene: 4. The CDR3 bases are TGTGCCAGTAGTCAAGCGGGAGGAACCTACGAGCAGTACTTC. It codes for CASSQAGGTYEQYF.

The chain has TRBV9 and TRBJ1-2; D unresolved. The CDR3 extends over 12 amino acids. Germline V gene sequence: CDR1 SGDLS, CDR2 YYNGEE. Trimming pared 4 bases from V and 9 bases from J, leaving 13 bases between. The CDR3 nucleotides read TGTGCCAGCAGCTTATATAGGGAGAGCTACACCTTC. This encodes CASSLYRESYTF.

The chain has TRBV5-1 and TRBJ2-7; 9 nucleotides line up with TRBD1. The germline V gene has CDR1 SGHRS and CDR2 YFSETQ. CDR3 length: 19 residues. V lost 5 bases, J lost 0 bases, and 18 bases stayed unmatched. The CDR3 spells CASRALRATGGGFSYEQYF. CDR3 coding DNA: TGCGCCAGCAGGGCCCTCAGAGCCACAGGGGGCGGTTTCTCCTACGAGCAGTACTTC.

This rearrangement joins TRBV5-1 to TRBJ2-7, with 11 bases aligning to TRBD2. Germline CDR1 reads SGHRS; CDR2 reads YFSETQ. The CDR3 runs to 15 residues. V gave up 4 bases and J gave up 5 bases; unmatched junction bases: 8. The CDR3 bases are TGCGCCAGCAGCATGAAATTAGCGGGAGGGAACGAGCAGTACTTC. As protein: CASSMKLAGGNEQYF.

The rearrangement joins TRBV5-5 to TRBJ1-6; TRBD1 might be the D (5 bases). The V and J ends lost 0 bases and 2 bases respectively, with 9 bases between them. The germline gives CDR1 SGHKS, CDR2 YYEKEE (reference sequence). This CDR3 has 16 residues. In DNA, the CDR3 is TGTGCCAGCAGCTTGGTTGGGGCCGCCTATAATTCACCCCTCCACTTT. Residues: CASSLVGAAYNSPLHF. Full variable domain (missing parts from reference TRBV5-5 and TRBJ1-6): DAGVTQSPTHLIKTRGQQVTLRCSPISGHKSVSWYQQVLGQGPQFIFQYYEKEERGRGNFPDRFSARQFPNYSSELNVNALLLGDSALYLCASSLVGAAYNSPLHFGNGTRLTVT.

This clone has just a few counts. The CDR3 DNA reads TGTGCCAGCAGCTCACAGGGGTGGGATGAAAAACTGTTTTTT. Residues: CASSSQGWDEKLFF. V usage is TRBV7-9 and J usage is TRBJ1-4; 7 nucleotides match TRBD1. V gave up 4 bases and J gave up 6 bases; unmatched junction bases: 5. CDR3 length: 14 amino acids. The germline V gene encodes CDR1 SEHNR and CDR2 FQNEAQ (reference sequence).

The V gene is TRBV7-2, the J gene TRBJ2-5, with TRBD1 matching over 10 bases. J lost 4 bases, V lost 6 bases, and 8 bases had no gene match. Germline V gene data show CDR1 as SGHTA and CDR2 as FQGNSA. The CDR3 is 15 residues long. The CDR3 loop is CASRSKGQGRETQYF. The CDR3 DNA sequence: TGTGCCAGCAGATCTAAGGGACAGGGGCGAGAGACCCAGTACTTC.